This TCR beta chain was profiled in a study of T-cell memory formation after mild COVID-19. Study information: TCR clustering was largely donor specific. Study-level results: Clones contracting over day 15 to 85 were CD4/CD8 balanced, with later expanders leaning CD4+.

TCRdb re-analysed the 5' RACE reads in MiXCR, keeping a single row per CDR3 protein. Of about 560,000 distinct CDR3 sequences in the sample, less than 25% are singletons; the top ten hold 7.5% to 9.5%. Trimming pared 3 bases from V and 5 bases from J, leaving 16 bases between. The CDR3 runs 15 residues. This clonotype was seen only a few times. Antigen specificity is unknown. The chain employs TRBV12-3 or TRBV12-4 and TRBJ1-2, with unresolved D. The sequence was obtained from an adult woman who had mild COVID-19 (a few samples of this study predate the infection). Cell type and time point are not known. The sample consisted of PBMCs or a T cell subset sorted from them (not recorded which). The CDR3 DNA reads as TGTGCCAGCAGTTTTCGTAGAGGGCAAAGGTATGGCTACACCTTC. It translates to CASSFRRGQRYGYTF.